This T cell receptor (beta chain) was profiled in a study of blood T cell repertoires in COVID-19. Whole-study context: Samples representing acute and convalescent COVID-19 were sourced from the United States, Italy and Spain. PBMCs, B-cell-depleted T cells, or T cells provided the cDNA or gDNA that made up the material.

The V gene lost 1 base and the J gene lost 6 bases, with 17 bases spanning the gap. The CDR3 sequence is 16 residues long. Germline CDR1 reads SGDLS; CDR2 reads YYNGEE. Original data processing: Reference gene primer amplification gave nucleated cell count estimates. Only in-frame clones appear in the TCRdb table, and some are missing; sequencing was by immunoSEQ multiplex PCR. V and J calls and clone size come straight from that table; D and trimming were deduced from the DNA. The sample has under 250,000 clones, roughly 80% seen once. The receptor's source is a woman aged 18 to 35 with acute or convalescent COVID-19. Sequenced sample: peripheral blood. The J gene is TRBJ2-1, the V gene TRBV9, with D perhaps TRBD2 (7 bases). For the CDR3, the DNA is TGTGCCAGCAGCGTATTGGGGGGGCAGGCGTTCAATGAGCAGTTCTTC. Protein: CASSVLGGQAFNEQFF.